The 31 T cell receptor beta chains below were found in one sample sequenced in a study of spatial heterogeneity in lung cancer. These receptors' targets are unknown. Whole-study results and caveats: Expanded intratumoral alpha and beta TCR counts tracked tumor mutation counts.

TCRdb analysed the 5' RACE reads with MiXCR anew, one entry per CDR3 protein. The table lists 3,500 to 4,000 distinct CDR3 sequences, around 9.4% of them singletons, with 28% in the top ten. Time point indicated: sample taken at primary tumor resection. This sample comprised lung tumor tissue, obtained at surgery. The origin of the receptors is a male donor with early-stage non-small cell lung cancer.

In this sample, this clonotype is medium-sized. Being off target in a library aimed at alpha chains, this beta chain has a size of little meaning. The chain uses TRBV6-2 or TRBV6-3 and TRBJ2-7, with a possible D match to TRBD2 (6 bases). Germline values: CDR1 MNHEY, CDR2 SVGEGT. V was shortened by 10 bases and J by 4 bases, with 23 bases between the two germline ends. The CDR3 runs to 15 residues. For the CDR3, the DNA is TGTGCCAACAAGAGGTCAGCGGGTGCCGCTTACGAGCAGTACTTC. Its translation: CANKRSAGAAYEQYF.

This clonotype was counted only a few times. This beta chain is a stray sequence in a library constructed for alpha chains; its clone size is not meaningful. This chain links TRBV6-1 with TRBJ2-5; the match to TRBD2 covers 9 bases. The germline V gene encodes CDR1 MNHNS and CDR2 SASEGT. The CDR3 covers 13 residues. V lost 7 bases, J lost 5 bases, and 5 bases stayed unmatched. The CDR3: CASNAGGIETQYF. CDR3 nucleotide sequence: TGTGCCAGCAATGCGGGAGGGATTGAGACCCAGTACTTC.

This clonotype is labeled as medium-sized. As an off-target read in a library built for alpha chains, this beta chain has a frequency of little significance. The chain recombines TRBV29-1 with TRBJ2-3; D is undetermined. The V and J ends lost 6 bases and 4 bases respectively, with 14 bases between them. Looked up from germline, CDR1 is SQVTM and CDR2 is ANQGSEA. The CDR3 has 13 residues. The CDR3 nucleotides are TGCAGCGTCCGCTGGGTGGGCGCAGATACGCAGTATTTT. It is translated as CSVRWVGADTQYF.

Of note for this clonotype: The size of this beta chain means little, since it is a stray read in a library made for alpha chains. This chain uses TRBV13 with TRBJ2-3, with 12 bases identical to TRBD2. The CDR3 has 16 amino acids. V was clipped by 4 bases and J by 8 bases; unmatched bases: 10. Germline V gene data show CDR1 as PRHDT and CDR2 as FYEKMQ (reference sequence). CDR3 sequence (DNA): TGTGCCAGCAGCTACTTGACTAGCGGGGGCGGTCCTACGCAGTATTTT. Its protein is CASSYLTSGGGPTQYF. Looking up the rest from reference TRBV13 and TRBJ2-3 gives the full variable domain: AAGVIQSPRHLIKEKRETATLKCYPIPRHDTVYWYQQGPGQDPQFLISFYEKMQSDKGSIPDRFSAQQFSDYHSELNMSSLELGDSALYFCASSYLTSGGGPTQYFGPGTRLTVL.

With regard to this clonotype: This beta chain represents an off-target read in a library built for alpha chains; its size is of limited meaning. This chain uses TRBV29-1 with TRBJ2-2; no clear D. The CDR3 runs 14 residues. The V end was cut by 4 bases, the J end by 0 bases, with 9 bases between. Germline V lookup: CDR1 SQVTM, CDR2 ANQGSEA. CDR3 loop: CSVGPRTNTGELFF. In DNA, the CDR3 is TGCAGCGTTGGGCCCAGAACGAACACCGGGGAGCTGTTTTTT.

Note on this clonotype: The size of this beta chain means little, since it is a stray read in a library made for alpha chains. This chain links TRBV7-2 with TRBJ1-3; D remains unclear. The CDR3 is 14 residues long. Germline V gene sequence: CDR1 SGHTA, CDR2 FQGNSA. Trimming removed 6 bases from V and 0 bases from J, with 9 bases in between. The CDR3 nucleotides are TGTGCCAGCAGGCCACAACCCTCTGGAAACACCATATATTTT. This gives the protein CASRPQPSGNTIYF.

On this clonotype: This beta chain appears as a stray read in a library generated for alpha chains; its size is not informative. The rearrangement joins TRBV5-1 to TRBJ1-1, with a weak D call TRBD1 (6 bases). The germline CDR1 and CDR2 sequences are SGHRS and YFSETQ. The V end lost 2 bases, the J end lost 4 bases, and 9 bases lay between the germline ends. The CDR3 sequence is 13 residues long. The CDR3 loop reads CASSLQGPTEAFF. CDR3 DNA: TGCGCCAGCAGCTTACAGGGTCCCACTGAAGCTTTCTTT.

By frequency in the sample, this clonotype is medium-sized. Since it is a stray read in a library aimed at alpha chains, this beta chain has a size that is not meaningful. The genes are TRBV9 and TRBJ1-1, with no clear D. The CDR3 is 15 amino acids. The germline V and J ends were trimmed by 3 bases and 1 base, with 13 bases remaining between them. Germline lookup yields CDR1 SGDLS and CDR2 YYNGEE. CDR3 DNA sequence: TGTGCCAGCAGCGCCGACACCGGCTCGAACACTGAAGCTTTCTTT. Amino acid sequence: CASSADTGSNTEAFF.

This clonotype was recorded a few times. As an off-target read in a library built for alpha chains, this beta chain has a frequency of little significance. Here the CDR3 reads CSASGTEHTDTQYF. CDR3 DNA: TGCAGTGCTAGCGGGACGGAACACACAGATACGCAGTATTTT. This sequence joins TRBV20-1 and TRBJ2-3; TRBD1 or TRBD2 may be the D gene (5 bases each). Between the trimmed V and J ends, which lost 3 bases and 2 bases, there was a span of 12 bases. The CDR3 sequence is 14 residues long. Germline loops: CDR1 DFQATT, CDR2 SNEGSKA (reference sequence).

This clonotype rates as medium-sized. This beta chain lies outside the target of a library built for alpha chains; its clone size means little. This rearrangement joins TRBV20-1 to TRBJ2-4; 7 bases map to TRBD2. Looked up from germline, CDR1 is DFQATT and CDR2 is SNEGSKA (reference sequence). The V segment lost 0 bases and the J segment 11 bases; nucleotides outside the gene matches: 13. The CDR3 consists of 15 residues. CDR3 region: CSARDPMSGGSFQYF. The DNA of the CDR3 is TGCAGTGCTAGAGATCCAATGTCGGGGGGAAGCTTTCAGTACTTC.

The table lists this clonotype with many counts. This beta chain slipped into a library made for alpha chains as a stray read, so its size is not meaningful. This chain joins TRBV3-1 and TRBJ2-7; TRBD2 is a possible D gene (6 bases). The germline V gene has CDR1 LGHDT and CDR2 YNNKEL (reference sequence). Trimming left V 6 bases short and J 1 base short, with 25 bases between. This CDR3 is 18 amino acids long. CDR3: CASSLEATGTLSSYEQYF. Here the CDR3 DNA reads TGTGCCAGCAGTCTAGAGGCCACCGGGACTCTTTCTTCCTACGAGCAGTACTTC.

Remarks on this clonotype: Because the library targeted alpha chains, this beta chain is an off-target read whose size means little. The rearrangement joins TRBV7-9 to TRBJ2-7; 9 nucleotides align to TRBD1. The CDR3 is 13 residues long. From germline, CDR1 is SEHNR and CDR2 FQNEAQ (reference sequence). J was trimmed by 6 bases and V by 4 bases; bases with no gene match: 4. The CDR3: CASSWGQGPEQYF. CDR3 in DNA: TGTGCCAGCAGCTGGGGACAGGGCCCCGAGCAGTACTTC.

This clonotype is medium-sized. Little can be read into the size of this beta chain, an off-target read in a library designed for alpha chains. The rearrangement uses TRBV7-2 and TRBJ2-3; D is possibly TRBD2 (5 bases). V gave up 5 bases and J gave up 1 base, with 13 bases separating them. The germline CDR1 and CDR2 sequences are SGHTA and FQGNSA. This CDR3 has 15 residues. CDR3 amino acids: CASSLDYWGTDTQYF. CDR3 bases: TGTGCCAGCAGCCTAGACTATTGGGGCACAGATACGCAGTATTTT.

This clonotype was detected only a few times. This beta chain is an unintended read in a library built for alpha chains; its size means little. V is TRBV6-5 and J is TRBJ2-2, with 7 bases lining up with TRBD2. This CDR3 comprises 16 residues. V shed 6 bases, J shed 2 bases, and the junction held 9 bases outside the gene matches. Germline CDR1 and CDR2: MNHEY and SVGAGI. CDR3 DNA sequence: TGTGCCAGCAGCCGCGCTGGCGGGAGAAACACCGGGGAGCTGTTTTTT. This translates into CASSRAGGRNTGELFF.

This clonotype is judged medium-sized. Because this beta chain is a stray read in a library intended to capture alpha chains, its abundance should not be given much weight. V gene TRBV11-3 combines with J gene TRBJ2-7, with 8 bases identical to TRBD1. The V segment lost 1 base and the J segment 7 bases; nucleotides outside the gene matches: 0. The germline V gene has CDR1 SGHNT and CDR2 YENEEA. This CDR3 region has 12 residues. CDR3 residues: CASSLGQGEQYF. The CDR3 region has the DNA TGTGCCAGCAGCTTAGGACAGGGGGAGCAGTACTTC.

This clonotype is labeled medium-sized (0.01 to 0.1%). Because this beta chain is a stray read in a library intended to capture alpha chains, its abundance should not be given much weight. V gene TRBV7-9 combines with J gene TRBJ2-5, with unresolved D. This CDR3 region has 13 residues. In germline, CDR1 is SEHNR, CDR2 FQNEAQ (reference sequence). Trimming left V 5 bases short and J 4 bases short, with 11 bases between. This CDR3 reads CASSTIGRETQYF. The CDR3 region has the DNA TGTGCCAGCAGCACTATTGGACGAGAGACCCAGTACTTC.

This clonotype is deemed medium-sized (0.01 to 0.1%). For a library built for alpha chains, this beta chain is a stray read; little rests on its size. The chain joins TRBV20-1 to TRBJ2-2; 11 bases match TRBD2. The CDR3 is 16 amino acids. The V and J ends lost 7 bases and 1 base, in that order; junction bases with no gene match: 8. Germline CDR1 and CDR2: DFQATT and SNEGSKA (reference sequence). CDR3 sequence reads: CSVGTSGAGNTGELFF. CDR3 DNA sequence: TGCAGTGTCGGGACTAGCGGAGCGGGGAACACCGGGGAGCTGTTTTTT.

This clonotype is labeled as medium-sized (0.01 to 0.1%). This beta chain slipped into a library made for alpha chains as a stray read, so its size is not meaningful. This rearrangement joins TRBV12-3 or TRBV12-4 to TRBJ1-5; possibly TRBD1 for D (5 bases). The CDR3 loop spans 13 amino acids. Trimming pared 5 bases from V and 5 bases from J, leaving 10 bases between. The CDR3 loop reads CASSLGLYQPQHF. The CDR3 coding sequence is TGTGCCAGCAGTCTGGGGCTGTATCAGCCCCAGCATTTT.

This clonotype was picked up many times. Because the library targeted alpha chains, this beta chain is an off-target read whose size means little. The chain combines TRBV18 with TRBJ2-2; the match to TRBD2 covers 7 bases. Germline assignment: CDR1 KGHSH and CDR2 LQKENI. This CDR3 has 17 amino acids. Germline trimming cut 1 base from V and 0 bases from J; bases unmatched to any gene: 5. The DNA for the CDR3 is TGTGCCAGCTCACCACTCGGGGGACTACCGAACACCGGGGAGCTGTTTTTT. As protein: CASSPLGGLPNTGELFF.

By its share, this clonotype is medium-sized. This beta chain is off target for a library built for alpha chains, so its abundance means little. V is TRBV20-1 and J is TRBJ2-1; tentatively, D is TRBD1 or TRBD2 (6 bases each). The CDR3 spans 17 residues. Trimming removed 4 bases at V and 6 bases at J, with 25 bases between. Germline V CDR1 and CDR2: DFQATT, SNEGSKA (reference sequence). CDR3 sequence: CSANLQGWRGVGNEQFF. The CDR3 DNA reads as TGCAGTGCTAACCTCCAAGGGTGGAGGGGGGTGGGCAATGAGCAGTTCTTC.

This clonotype is medium-sized in the sample. This beta chain is a stray read from a library made for alpha chains; its abundance is not meaningful. V is TRBV29-1 and J is TRBJ2-1, with TRBD1 as a possible D gene (6 bases). Germline CDR1 reads SQVTM; CDR2 reads ANQGSEA. Trimming took off 5 bases at V and 6 bases at J, with 17 bases between the two ends. The CDR3 is made up of 14 amino acids. The CDR3 nucleotides read TGCAGCGTTTTTTTGGACAGTAGGTCCAATGAGCAGTTCTTC. Translated: CSVFLDSRSNEQFF.

By share, this clonotype counts as medium-sized (0.01 to 0.1%). As an off-target read in a library built for alpha chains, this beta chain has a frequency of little significance. This chain joins TRBV6-6 and TRBJ1-4, with D maybe TRBD1 (6 bases). Germline V CDR1 and CDR2: MNHNY, SVGAGI (reference sequence). The CDR3 runs 15 residues. Trimming cost V 2 bases and J 7 bases, with 14 bases left between them. The CDR3 DNA is TGTGCCAGCAGTTACGGGACATGGCGACGTGAAAAACTGTTTTTT. It specifies CASSYGTWRREKLFF.

With regard to this clonotype: This beta chain lies outside the target of a library built for alpha chains; its clone size means little. The rearrangement links TRBV19 to TRBJ1-5; no clear D. Between the trimmed V and J ends, which lost 2 bases and 2 bases, there was a span of 7 bases. Germline loops: CDR1 LNHDA, CDR2 SQIVND (reference sequence). CDR3 length: 14 residues. CDR3 nucleotide sequence: TGTGCCAGTAGTATAAGGCAGGGCAATCAGCCCCAGCATTTT. This codes for CASSIRQGNQPQHF.

In this sample, this clonotype turned up a few times. This beta chain came through as a stray read in a library set up for alpha chains, and its size says little. The V and J genes are TRBV15 and TRBJ1-1, with TRBD1 as a possible D gene (5 bases). The length of the CDR3 is 14 residues. V lost 0 bases to trimming and J lost 6 bases, with 11 bases between them. Germline lookup yields CDR1 LNHNV and CDR2 YYDKDF (reference sequence). CDR3 residues: CATSRDLGRPEAFF. The CDR3 DNA reads TGTGCCACCAGCAGAGATTTGGGACGACCTGAAGCTTTCTTT.

This clonotype was recorded many times. Because this beta chain is a stray read in a library intended to capture alpha chains, its abundance should not be given much weight. The chain uses TRBV19 and TRBJ2-1; D is unresolved. V was cut by 3 bases and J by 6 bases, with 9 bases left in between. The germline gives CDR1 LNHDA, CDR2 SQIVND (reference sequence). The CDR3 runs 13 residues. The CDR3 here is CASSIQGPNEQFF. CDR3 coding DNA: TGTGCCAGTAGTATCCAAGGGCCCAATGAGCAGTTCTTC.

This clonotype was seen a few times. Being off target in a library aimed at alpha chains, this beta chain has a size of little meaning. The chain is built from TRBV6-5 and TRBJ2-5; possible D gene TRBD2, 5 bases. The V end was cut by 5 bases, the J end by 2 bases, with 12 bases between. CDR1 and CDR2 (germline): MNHEY, SVGAGI. This CDR3 region has 14 residues. CDR3 bases: TGTGCCAGCAGTCGAGCGGAGCGGCAAGAGACCCAGTACTTC. Its protein is CASSRAERQETQYF.

Concerning this clonotype: This beta chain is a stray read from a library made for alpha chains; its abundance is not meaningful. V is TRBV30 and J is TRBJ2-5; perhaps TRBD1 as D (5 bases). The V and J ends lost 3 bases and 1 base respectively, with 21 bases between them. This CDR3 comprises 17 residues. Germline CDR1 GTSNPN, CDR2 SVGIG (reference sequence). In DNA form, the CDR3 reads TGTGCCTGGAGGAGTGTACAGGCAGGGCGAAGCCAAGAGACCCAGTACTTC. Protein sequence: CAWRSVQAGRSQETQYF.

The table lists this clonotype with many counts. Since it is a stray read in a library aimed at alpha chains, this beta chain has a size that is not meaningful. V and J are TRBV20-1 and TRBJ2-1, with 7 bases lining up with TRBD2. The CDR3 sequence is 15 residues long. The germline V gene has CDR1 DFQATT and CDR2 SNEGSKA (reference sequence). The V segment lost 3 bases and the J segment 0 bases; nucleotides outside the gene matches: 5. The CDR3 loop reads CSARVGGSSYNEQFF. CDR3 in DNA: TGCAGTGCTAGGGTGGGCGGGAGCTCCTACAATGAGCAGTTCTTC.

In this sample, this clonotype turned up many times. Since it is a stray read in a library aimed at alpha chains, this beta chain has a size that is not meaningful. The V gene is TRBV27, the J gene TRBJ2-7; unclear D gene. The V and J ends lost 0 bases and 1 base respectively, with 10 bases between them. Germline V gene sequence: CDR1 MNHEY, CDR2 SMNVEV (reference sequence). This CDR3 has 15 amino acids. This chain's CDR3 is CASSLSSAASYEQYF. CDR3 DNA sequence: TGTGCCAGCAGTTTATCGTCCGCCGCTTCCTACGAGCAGTACTTC.

By frequency in the sample, this clonotype is medium-sized (0.01 to 0.1%). Within a library made for alpha chains, this beta chain is off target, and its count is uninformative. V and J are TRBV15 and TRBJ2-5; D is perhaps TRBD2 (6 bases). The germline V and J ends were trimmed by 0 bases and 4 bases, with 12 bases remaining between them. The CDR3 runs to 15 residues. CDR1 and CDR2 (germline): LNHNV, YYDKDF (reference sequence). The CDR3 loop is CATSRDGREPETQYF. The CDR3, as DNA: TGTGCCACCAGCAGAGATGGTCGGGAGCCAGAGACCCAGTACTTC. The full variable domain, in which reference TRBV15 and TRBJ2-5 provide the parts outside the CDR3, is DAMVIQNPRYQVTQFGKPVTLSCSQTLNHNVMYWYQQKSSQAPKLLFHYYDKDFNNEADTPDNFQSRRPNTSFCFLDIRSPGLGDTAMYLCATSRDGREPETQYFGPGTRLLVL.

This clonotype is medium-sized (0.01 to 0.1%) by share. This beta chain turned up in a library designed for alpha chains; as an off-target read, its abundance says little. The genes are TRBV7-8 and TRBJ2-5; 7 bases fit TRBD1. V was clipped by 2 bases and J by 5 bases; unmatched bases: 8. Per the germline V gene, CDR1 is SGHVS and CDR2 is FQNEAQ. CDR3 length equals 15 residues. The CDR3 DNA reads TGTGCCAGCAGCTTATTTAATAGGGGGCAGGAGACCCAGTACTTC. Translating it yields CASSLFNRGQETQYF.